Following are 27 T cell receptor beta chains from one sample sequenced in a study of blood T cell repertoires in COVID-19. Profiling relied on immunoSEQ multiplex PCR, and the TCRdb table lists in-frame clones only, not all of them. The data show around 270,000 clones, 70% to 90% seen once. Sequencing used PBMCs or T cells enriched from blood (not recorded which). These receptors all come from a woman aged 25 to 39 who had recovered from COVID-19.

This clone was detected once. The chain links TRBV7-9 to TRBJ2-5, with D possibly TRBD2 on 5 matching bases. Germline values: CDR1 SEHNR, CDR2 FQNEAQ (reference sequence). The ends were cut back, 6 bases at V and 3 bases at J, with 17 bases in the middle. This CDR3 is built from 15 residues. CDR3 amino acids: CASSLRPRAEETQYF. In DNA, the CDR3 is TGTGCCAGCAGTCTCAGACCTCGAGCGGAAGAGACCCAGTACTTC.

This clone has only one observation. The chain employs TRBV7-6 and TRBJ2-7; TRBD1 agrees at 7 bases. J was trimmed by 3 bases and V by 4 bases; bases with no gene match: 6. Germline loops: CDR1 SGHVS, CDR2 FNYEAQ. The CDR3 covers 14 residues. Written as DNA, the CDR3 is TGTGCCAGCAGCTCAGCCGGGACAGTCTACGAGCAGTACTTC. Protein sequence: CASSSAGTVYEQYF.

The chain has TRBV15 and TRBJ1-6; D gene uncertain. This CDR3 has 16 amino acids. V was clipped by 3 bases and J by 7 bases, with 16 bases between them. CDR1 LNHNV and CDR2 YYDKDF come from the germline V gene (reference sequence). In DNA form, the CDR3 reads TGTGCCACCAGCAGTGGACCGATCGGAGGGAATTCACCCCTCCACTTT. It specifies CATSSGPIGGNSPLHF.

The chain couples TRBV29-1 to TRBJ1-1; TRBD1 matches at 11 bases. V shed 6 bases, J shed 4 bases, and the junction held 16 bases outside the gene matches. Germline CDR1 reads SQVTM; CDR2 reads ANQGSEA. The CDR3 totals 17 residues. The CDR3 bases are TGCAGCGTCTTCATCCGGGACAGGGGGTACTTTGGCACTGAAGCTTTCTTT. It encodes CSVFIRDRGYFGTEAFF.

The chain uses TRBV4-1 and TRBJ2-2, with no clear D. The CDR3 runs to 14 residues. Germline CDR1 is MGHRA and CDR2 is YSYEKL. Trimming stripped 3 bases from V and 4 bases from J, with 9 bases between. The CDR3 spells CASSHPLRTGELFF. CDR3 in DNA: TGCGCCAGCAGCCACCCATTGCGCACCGGGGAGCTGTTTTTT.

The chain couples TRBV28 to TRBJ1-2; 7 bases fit TRBD1. The CDR3 sequence is 13 residues long. With 3 bases clipped from V and 3 bases from J, the junction kept 1 base outside the gene matches. The V gene's germline CDR1 is MDHEN and CDR2 SYDVKM. The CDR3 nucleotides read TGTGCCAGCAGTTTGGGACAGCACTATGGCTACACCTTC. Translation: CASSLGQHYGYTF.

The genes are TRBV18 and TRBJ2-2; tentatively, D is TRBD1 (5 bases). CDR3 length: 14 amino acids. Germline CDR1 reads KGHSH; CDR2 reads LQKENI. V gave up 4 bases and J gave up 2 bases, with 8 bases separating them. In DNA, the CDR3 is TGTGCCAGCTCACTGCAGGGTAACACCGGGGAGCTGTTTTTT. Translated, it gives CASSLQGNTGELFF.

The V gene is TRBV5-6, the J gene TRBJ1-2; possible D gene TRBD1, 5 bases. V gave up 2 bases and J gave up 7 bases, with 12 bases separating them. The V gene's germline CDR1 is SGHDT and CDR2 YYEEEE. This CDR3 has 13 residues. The DNA of the CDR3 is TGTGCCAGCAGCTTTGGGGGGGAAGGTGGCTACACCTTC. Translating it yields CASSFGGEGGYTF.

The chain uses TRBV4-1 and TRBJ2-3; D is undetermined. Germline CDR1 reads MGHRA; CDR2 reads YSYEKL. The V end lost 4 bases, the J end lost 2 bases, and 13 bases lay between the germline ends. This CDR3 is 15 amino acids long. CDR3 sequence: CASSPRVSSTDTQYF. The CDR3 region has the DNA TGCGCCAGCAGCCCCCGCGTTAGCTCCACAGATACGCAGTATTTT.

This clone has just a few counts. The rearrangement uses TRBV7-9 and TRBJ1-2; unclear D gene. Germline loops: CDR1 SEHNR, CDR2 FQNEAQ (reference sequence). Trimming stripped 6 bases from V and 8 bases from J, with 13 bases between. The CDR3 covers 12 residues. This chain's CDR3 is CASSAGSVGYTF. The CDR3 DNA is TGTGCCAGCAGTGCCGGGAGCGTCGGCTACACCTTC.

This chain joins TRBV2 and TRBJ1-3; D is perhaps TRBD1 (5 bases). The germline gives CDR1 SNHLY, CDR2 FYNNEI. V dropped 3 bases and J dropped 1 base, with 13 bases sitting between them. The CDR3 runs 16 residues. The CDR3 nucleotides are TGTGCCAGCAGTGATTGGGGACTTACGTCTGGAAACACCATATATTTT. Protein: CASSDWGLTSGNTIYF.

The rearrangement uses TRBV2 and TRBJ1-5; TRBD1 is a possible D gene (5 bases). Looked up from germline, CDR1 is SNHLY and CDR2 is FYNNEI. CDR3 length equals 15 residues. Trimming removed 6 bases at V and 4 bases at J, with 16 bases between. The CDR3 loop reads CASRGDLAGNQPQHF. In DNA form, the CDR3 reads TGTGCCAGCAGAGGGGACCTTGCGGGGAATCAGCCCCAGCATTTT.

J is TRBJ1-1 and V is TRBV11-2, with 8 positions matching TRBD1. The CDR3 runs to 18 residues. The J segment lost 5 bases and the V segment lost 1 base, leaving 15 bases of the junction unmatched. CDR1 and CDR2 (germline): SGHAT, FQNNGV. The CDR3 region has the DNA TGTGCCAGCAGCTTAGGTCCGGGGTGGCAGGGGGCGCAGACTGAAGCTTTCTTT. Protein: CASSLGPGWQGAQTEAFF.

The chain uses TRBV12-5 and TRBJ1-2; TRBD1 is a possible D gene (6 bases). CDR1 LGHNT and CDR2 FRNRAP come from the germline V gene. CDR3 length equals 15 residues. Deletions cut 6 bases from V and 8 bases from J, with 22 bases between. The CDR3 reads CASGGANPTTGGYTF. CDR3 nucleotide sequence: TGTGCTAGTGGGGGGGCCAATCCCACGACGGGAGGCTACACCTTC.

The V call is TRBV7-2, the J call TRBJ1-6, with TRBD1 as a possible D gene (6 bases). V lost 5 bases and J lost 4, with 12 bases in between. CDR1 and CDR2 from the germline V gene are SGHTA and FQGNSA. The CDR3 length is 15 residues. The CDR3 loop is CASSPDRPYNSPLHF. For the CDR3, the DNA is TGTGCCAGCAGCCCCGACAGGCCATATAATTCACCCCTCCACTTT.

The chain recombines TRBV7-6 with TRBJ2-2; 8 bases are a match to TRBD2. Looked up from germline, CDR1 is SGHVS and CDR2 is FNYEAQ. V was clipped by 6 bases and J by 2 bases; unmatched bases: 11. The CDR3 extends over 17 amino acids. CDR3 coding DNA: TGTGCCAGCAGTAATACAGGACTAGCAGCAAACACCGGGGAGCTGTTTTTT. Encoded protein: CASSNTGLAANTGELFF.

This clone was counted between two and nine times. This chain connects TRBV7-8 to TRBJ2-3; possibly TRBD2 for D (6 bases). Trimming removed 5 bases at V and 6 bases at J, with 15 bases between. Germline V lookup: CDR1 SGHVS, CDR2 FQNEAQ. The length of the CDR3 is 14 residues. This CDR3 is CASSQTGGEDTQYF. The CDR3 region has the DNA TGTGCCAGCAGCCAAACCGGAGGGGAGGATACGCAGTATTTT.

The V call is TRBV9, the J call TRBJ1-3; D ambiguous. Deletions cut 0 bases from V and 0 bases from J, with 7 bases between. The V gene's germline CDR1 is SGDLS and CDR2 YYNGEE. The CDR3 length is 15 residues. CDR3 sequence reads: CASSVAVNSGNTIYF. The CDR3 DNA sequence: TGTGCCAGCAGCGTAGCGGTGAACTCTGGAAACACCATATATTTT.

CDR3 sequence: CASSGDRGPSEAFF. CDR3 DNA: TGTGCCAGCAGCGGGGACAGGGGGCCCTCCGAAGCTTTCTTT. The V gene is TRBV27, the J gene TRBJ1-1; 12 nucleotides match TRBD1. The V gene end was trimmed by 6 bases and the J gene end by 8 bases; junction bases not matched to a gene: 7. CDR3 length equals 14 residues. CDR1 is MNHEY, CDR2 SMNVEV, per germline (reference sequence).

The chain links TRBV10-1 to TRBJ1-1; no definite D call. The CDR3 sequence is 13 residues long. V was trimmed by 5 bases and J by 2 bases, leaving 9 bases between them. CDR1 WNHNN and CDR2 SYGVQD come from the germline V gene (reference sequence). The CDR3 region is CASSRNRNTEAFF. DNA of the CDR3: TGCGCCAGCAGTAGGAACAGAAACACTGAAGCTTTCTTT.

The V gene is TRBV5-5, the J gene TRBJ2-3; maybe TRBD2 (6 bases). This CDR3 contains 15 residues. Germline V CDR1 and CDR2: SGHKS, YYEKEE (reference sequence). The V gene lost 2 bases and the J gene lost 1 base, with 11 bases spanning the gap. CDR3 residues: CASSLWRGGTDTQYF. The CDR3 nucleotides are TGTGCCAGCAGCTTATGGCGGGGTGGCACAGATACGCAGTATTTT. The full variable domain, in which reference TRBV5-5 and TRBJ2-3 provide the parts outside the CDR3, is DAGVTQSPTHLIKTRGQQVTLRCSPISGHKSVSWYQQVLGQGPQFIFQYYEKEERGRGNFPDRFSARQFPNYSSELNVNALLLGDSALYLCASSLWRGGTDTQYFGPGTRLTVL.

The chain joins TRBV28 to TRBJ2-7, with D unclear. V was clipped by 7 bases and J by 0 bases, with 10 bases between them. Per germline, CDR1 MDHEN and CDR2 SYDVKM. This CDR3 has 13 residues. In nucleotides, the CDR3 is TGTGCCAGCATGAGACGGAGCTCCTACGAGCAGTACTTC. Translated: CASMRRSSYEQYF.

The chain recombines TRBV7-2 with TRBJ2-5, with 7 nucleotides matching TRBD2. The CDR3 length is 15 residues. The V and J ends lost 1 base and 4 bases, in that order; junction bases with no gene match: 6. CDR1 is SGHTA, CDR2 FQGNSA, per germline. CDR3 amino acids: CASSLGFGGGETQYF. For the CDR3, the DNA is TGTGCCAGCAGCTTAGGGTTCGGCGGGGGAGAGACCCAGTACTTC.

V gene TRBV7-9 combines with J gene TRBJ1-1; 9 nucleotides agree with TRBD1. CDR1 and CDR2 (germline): SEHNR, FQNEAQ (reference sequence). The CDR3 spans 15 residues. With 0 bases clipped from V and 5 bases from J, the junction kept 4 bases outside the gene matches. This CDR3 reads CASSLALGQGTEAFF. CDR3 bases: TGTGCCAGCAGCTTAGCTCTCGGACAGGGGACTGAAGCTTTCTTT.

The J gene is TRBJ2-7, the V gene TRBV6-5, with TRBD1 identical over 7 bases. This CDR3 is built from 14 residues. V lost 0 bases, J lost 3 bases, and 2 bases stayed unmatched. CDR1 and CDR2 from the germline V gene are MNHEY and SVGAGI. In DNA form, the CDR3 reads TGTGCCAGCAGTTACTCGAGACAGGGCTACGAGCAGTACTTC. Translated, it gives CASSYSRQGYEQYF.

This clone appeared once. The chain has TRBV7-9 and TRBJ2-2, with 7 bases identical to TRBD2. CDR3 size: 16 residues. Germline-derived CDR1 and CDR2 are SEHNR and FQNEAQ (reference sequence). The V segment lost 3 bases and the J segment 3 bases; nucleotides outside the gene matches: 7. CDR3 in amino acids: CASSFRDRGDTGELFF. Here the CDR3 DNA reads TGTGCCAGCAGCTTCCGGGACCGGGGGGACACCGGGGAGCTGTTTTTT.

J is TRBJ1-2 and V is TRBV27, with 9 bases fitting TRBD1. Germline-derived CDR1 and CDR2 are MNHEY and SMNVEV (reference sequence). V gave up 4 bases and J gave up 4 bases; unmatched junction bases: 10. CDR3 length equals 16 residues. CDR3 amino acids: CASSSGQGRAGYGYTF. As DNA, the CDR3 is TGTGCCAGCAGTTCGGGACAGGGAAGGGCGGGCTATGGCTACACCTTC.